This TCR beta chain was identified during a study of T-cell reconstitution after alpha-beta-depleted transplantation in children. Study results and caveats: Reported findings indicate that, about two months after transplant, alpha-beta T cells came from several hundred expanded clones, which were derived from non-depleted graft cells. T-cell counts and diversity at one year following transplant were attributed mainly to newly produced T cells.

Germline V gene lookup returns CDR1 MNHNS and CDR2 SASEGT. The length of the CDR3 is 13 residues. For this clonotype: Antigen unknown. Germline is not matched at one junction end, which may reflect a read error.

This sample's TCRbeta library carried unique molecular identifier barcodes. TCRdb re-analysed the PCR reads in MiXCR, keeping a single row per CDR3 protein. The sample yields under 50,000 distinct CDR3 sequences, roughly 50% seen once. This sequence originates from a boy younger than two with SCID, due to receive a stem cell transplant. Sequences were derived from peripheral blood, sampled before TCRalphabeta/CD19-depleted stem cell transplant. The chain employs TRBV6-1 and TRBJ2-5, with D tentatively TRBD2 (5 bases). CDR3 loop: CTSTRTWRKTQYF. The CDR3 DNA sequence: TGTACCAGCACCCGTACATGGAGGAAGACCCAGTACTTC.